The 24 T cell receptor beta chains below come from one sample, sequenced in a study of blood T cells in healthy people across ages. Combining a sample-barcoded 5' primer with a J-beta primer mix, a second PCR ran for roughly 6 to 11 cycles. TCRdb redid the calling of the 5' RACE reads with MiXCR, one entry per CDR3 protein. This table holds 1.5 million to 2 million distinct CDR3 sequences, roughly 30% found once. The sample taken for sequencing was blood. The receptors derive from a woman in her thirties in good health.

The J gene is TRBJ2-1, the V gene TRBV6-6; D gene ambiguous. The CDR3 sequence is 12 residues long. V lost 2 bases and J lost 6, with 5 bases in between. Looked up from germline, CDR1 is MNHNY and CDR2 is SVGAGI (reference sequence). The CDR3 nucleotides read TGTGCCAGCAGTTACCATCCCAATGAGCAGTTCTTC. This gives the protein CASSYHPNEQFF.

This clonotype was counted a few times. The chain joins TRBV7-6 to TRBJ2-7; D remains ambiguous. The CDR3 is 13 amino acids. Deletions cut 2 bases from V and 5 bases from J, with 10 bases between. Per germline, CDR1 SGHVS and CDR2 FNYEAQ. The CDR3 loop is CASSLKAVHEQYF. CDR3 coding DNA: TGTGCCAGCAGCTTAAAGGCAGTCCACGAGCAGTACTTC.

This clonotype was detected a few times. J is TRBJ2-2 and V is TRBV7-9, with TRBD2 matching over 7 bases. The length of the CDR3 is 15 residues. Trimming at V came to 7 bases and at J to 2 bases, leaving 7 bases not matched to a gene. Per germline, CDR1 SEHNR and CDR2 FQNEAQ (reference sequence). The CDR3 DNA reads as TGTGCCAGCATCCAGAGCGGGACTAACACCGGGGAGCTGTTTTTT. Protein sequence: CASIQSGTNTGELFF. Looking up the rest from reference TRBV7-9 and TRBJ2-2 gives the full variable domain: DTGVSQNPRHKITKRGQNVTFRCDPISEHNRLYWYRQTLGQGPEFLTYFQNEAQLEKSRLLSDRFSAERPKGSFSTLEIQRTEQGDSAMYLCASIQSGTNTGELFFGEGSRLTVL.

This chain connects TRBV5-1 to TRBJ1-2, with 8 positions matching TRBD1. From germline, CDR1 is SGHRS and CDR2 YFSETQ. The V and J ends lost 0 bases and 8 bases, in that order; junction bases with no gene match: 12. CDR3 length equals 16 residues. The CDR3 spells CASSLGQGSRGSGYTF. The DNA of the CDR3 is TGCGCCAGCAGCTTGGGACAGGGGTCGAGGGGTTCCGGCTACACCTTC.

This clonotype was counted only a few times. The germline gene is not matched at one end of the junction; a read error may be the cause. This chain connects TRBV7-2 to TRBJ1-2, with D unresolved. The CDR3 contains 16 residues. Germline CDR1 SGHTA, CDR2 FQGNSA. This CDR3 is CAGSPRQGRSGYGYTF. The CDR3 DNA follows: TGTGCCGGCAGCCCCCGCCAAGGGAGGTCTGGGTATGGCTACACCTTC.

The chain is built from TRBV20-1 and TRBJ2-3, with TRBD2 identical over 12 bases. Germline V gene sequence: CDR1 DFQATT, CDR2 SNEGSKA (reference sequence). This CDR3 is 15 amino acids long. Trimming cost V 3 bases and J 6 bases; bases outside gene matches: 7. The CDR3 sequence is CSARLAGGPGDTQYF. CDR3 DNA sequence: TGCAGTGCTAGGCTAGCGGGAGGGCCCGGGGATACGCAGTATTTT.

The J gene is TRBJ2-2, the V gene TRBV6-2 or TRBV6-3; 9 bases are a match to TRBD2. This CDR3 is 20 amino acids long. The ends lost 0 bases at V and 0 bases at J; junction bases unmatched: 11. CDR1 is MNHEY, CDR2 SVGEGT, per germline. The CDR3 loop reads CASSYSTDKREDPNTGELFF. The CDR3 DNA follows: TGTGCCAGCAGTTACTCCACAGACAAGCGGGAGGATCCGAACACCGGGGAGCTGTTTTTT.

This clonotype was picked up a small number of times. The rearrangement uses TRBV20-1 and TRBJ2-3; the match to TRBD2 covers 10 bases. CDR3 length: 16 residues. V was clipped by 2 bases and J by 2 bases; unmatched bases: 7. Per germline, CDR1 DFQATT and CDR2 SNEGSKA (reference sequence). CDR3 region: CSARSVAGGPTDTQYF. CDR3 nucleotides: TGCAGTGCTAGATCAGTAGCGGGGGGTCCCACAGATACGCAGTATTTT.

CDR3 sequence: CASKVEDSMNTEAFF. The DNA for the CDR3 is TGTGCCAGCAAGGTCGAGGATTCCATGAACACTGAAGCTTTCTTT. V and J are TRBV6-4 and TRBJ1-1; D unresolved. The V gene lost 7 bases and the J gene lost 0 bases, with 15 bases spanning the gap. Germline V lookup: CDR1 MRHNA, CDR2 SNTAGT. The CDR3 loop spans 15 amino acids.

This clonotype was recorded a few times. The genes are TRBV5-1 and TRBJ2-5; tentatively, D is TRBD1 (6 bases). The CDR3 spans 15 residues. Trimming took 3 bases from V and 3 from J, leaving 15 bases between them. From germline, CDR1 is SGHRS and CDR2 YFSETQ. Here the CDR3 reads CASSSTGYGEETQYF. The CDR3 nucleotides are TGCGCCAGCAGCTCCACAGGGTACGGGGAAGAGACCCAGTACTTC.

The chain links TRBV30 to TRBJ2-1, with D unclear. Trimming left V 0 bases short and J 9 bases short, with 15 bases between. From germline, CDR1 is GTSNPN and CDR2 SVGIG (reference sequence). CDR3 length equals 14 residues. CDR3 coding DNA: TGTGCCTGGAGTGTACGTTTAATCTCTGGTGAGCAGTTCTTC. Amino acid sequence: CAWSVRLISGEQFF.

This clonotype occurred many times. The chain carries TRBV13 and TRBJ2-7; TRBD2 aligns across 9 bases. The CDR3 contains 14 residues. CDR1 is PRHDT, CDR2 FYEKMQ, per germline (reference sequence). The V gene end was trimmed by 5 bases and the J gene end by 5 bases; junction bases not matched to a gene: 7. This chain's CDR3 is CASSGGLASHEQYF. The DNA for the CDR3 is TGTGCCAGCAGCGGCGGACTAGCGAGCCACGAGCAGTACTTC. The whole variable domain, filled in from reference TRBV13 and TRBJ2-7, reads AAGVIQSPRHLIKEKRETATLKCYPIPRHDTVYWYQQGPGQDPQFLISFYEKMQSDKGSIPDRFSAQQFSDYHSELNMSSLELGDSALYFCASSGGLASHEQYFGPGTRLTVT.

This clonotype was seen more than once but under ten times. At one end the junction does not follow the germline gene, possibly because of a read error. The rearrangement uses TRBV5-5 and TRBJ1-1; TRBD1 aligns across 7 bases. CDR1 is SGHKS and CDR2 is YYEKEE in the germline V gene (reference sequence). This CDR3 has 13 residues. CDR3 residues: CASAQGLDTEAFF. The CDR3 DNA follows: TGTGCCAGTGCACAGGGGTTAGACACTGAAGCTTTTTTT.

This chain uses TRBV7-9 with TRBJ1-2; D is unresolved. Trimming cost V 5 bases and J 1 base, with 8 bases left between them. CDR1 SEHNR and CDR2 FQNEAQ come from the germline V gene (reference sequence). The CDR3 is 13 residues long. The CDR3 loop is CASSPPINYGYTF. The CDR3, as DNA: TGTGCCAGCAGCCCACCGATTAACTATGGCTACACCTTC.

V and J are TRBV7-2 and TRBJ2-3, with 9 bases aligning to TRBD2. This CDR3 has 15 amino acids. Germline CDR1 SGHTA, CDR2 FQGNSA. V lost 1 base and J lost 5; bases outside the gene matches: 4. The CDR3 DNA reads TGTGCCAGCAGCTTAGGGCTAGCGGGAAAAGATACGCAGTATTTT. Its protein product is CASSLGLAGKDTQYF.

This clonotype was recorded at least ten times. The rearrangement links TRBV7-2 to TRBJ2-7; tentatively, D is TRBD2 (7 bases). Germline V gene data show CDR1 as SGHTA and CDR2 as FQGNSA. With 5 bases removed from V and 6 bases from J, the gap between germline ends came to 17 bases. This CDR3 spans 14 amino acids. The CDR3 region is CASSRNGLGGEQYF. As DNA, the CDR3 is TGTGCCAGCAGCCGAAATGGACTAGGGGGCGAGCAGTACTTC.

In this sample, this clonotype turned up a few times. The chain is built from TRBV6-1 and TRBJ2-2; 9 bases are a match to TRBD1. V lost 7 bases and J lost 0; bases outside the gene matches: 9. The V gene's germline CDR1 is MNHNS and CDR2 SASEGT. The CDR3 is made up of 17 amino acids. The CDR3 loop is CASTAGQGPPNTGELFF. The CDR3 DNA reads as TGTGCCAGCACAGCGGGACAGGGCCCTCCGAACACCGGGGAGCTGTTTTTT.

The V gene is TRBV25-1, the J gene TRBJ1-5; D ambiguous. V was cut by 3 bases and J by 11 bases, with 14 bases left in between. The CDR3 loop spans 13 amino acids. Germline CDR1 MGHDK, CDR2 SYGVNS. CDR3 loop: CASSEGPGGTQHF. The CDR3 DNA follows: TGTGCCAGCAGTGAGGGCCCCGGTGGGACCCAGCATTTT.

The J gene is TRBJ2-1, the V gene TRBV9; 8 bases map to TRBD2. Losses at the gene ends were 4 bases for V and 8 bases for J; bases not matched to a gene: 20. The CDR3 extends over 18 amino acids. Germline CDR1 reads SGDLS; CDR2 reads YYNGEE. CDR3 loop: CASSRSPMTSALTDEQFF. CDR3 DNA: TGTGCCAGCAGCAGATCACCGATGACTAGCGCCTTGACGGATGAGCAGTTCTTC.

The rearrangement joins TRBV20-1 to TRBJ2-7, with 7 bases matching TRBD1. The V segment lost 0 bases and the J segment 7 bases; nucleotides outside the gene matches: 15. The CDR3 has 16 amino acids. The germline V gene encodes CDR1 DFQATT and CDR2 SNEGSKA (reference sequence). The CDR3: CSARDFRSGGNDEQYF. The CDR3 DNA sequence: TGCAGTGCTAGAGATTTCAGGTCAGGGGGTAACGATGAGCAGTACTTC.

The genes are TRBV4-1 and TRBJ2-7, with TRBD1 identical over 8 bases. The CDR3 is 15 residues long. Germline CDR1 MGHRA, CDR2 YSYEKL. The V gene end was trimmed by 1 base and the J gene end by 4 bases; junction bases not matched to a gene: 6. CDR3 nucleotide sequence: TGCGCCAGCAGCCAAGCCGCGGGACAGGAGTACGAGCAGTACTTC. Its protein product is CASSQAAGQEYEQYF.

The chain joins TRBV12-3 or TRBV12-4 to TRBJ2-7, with D possibly TRBD1 on 5 matching bases. The J call may be faulty, since TRBJ2-5 better matches the DNA end. This CDR3 has 13 amino acids. The CDR3 loop reads CASTMTETETQYF. CDR3 in DNA: TGTGCCAGCACCATGACAGAAACAGAGACCCAGTACTTC.

This chain uses TRBV20-1 with TRBJ2-1; D not resolved. The V end lost 5 bases, the J end lost 4 bases, and 6 bases lay between the germline ends. From germline, CDR1 is DFQATT and CDR2 SNEGSKA (reference sequence). This CDR3 has 11 amino acids. Written as DNA, the CDR3 is TGCAGTGCTTCCCCATACAATGAGCAGTTCTTC. It encodes CSASPYNEQFF.

This clonotype was counted only a few times. The chain joins TRBV6-2 or TRBV6-3 to TRBJ1-2, with D unresolved. Germline V gene sequence: CDR1 MNHEY, CDR2 SVGEGT. V shed 7 bases and J shed 4 bases, with 13 bases lying between them. The CDR3 totals 13 residues. CDR3 protein: CASTAGRFYGYTF. CDR3 nucleotide sequence: TGTGCCAGCACCGCCGGGAGATTCTATGGCTACACCTTC.